This TCR beta chain is drawn from a study of CD8+ T cells in alopecia areata. Study results and caveats: Sequence data from scalp samples additionally include resident alphabeta T cells of normal skin.

RNA, once extracted, was reverse transcribed into cDNA for use as the sequencing template. TCRdb's table, derived via immunoSEQ multiplex PCR, lists solely in-frame clones and lacks some. The repertoire holds about 88,000 clones, with about 44% as singletons. V was cut by 5 bases and J by 5 bases, with 4 bases left in between. The CDR3 runs 11 residues. This clone has a handful of counts. Its antigen is as yet unknown. Treatment here: oral pan-JAK inhibitor, 5-10 mg twice daily. This receptor was identified in a human donor with alopecia areata. The source was CD8+ T cells sorted from blood, collected at week 24, from a patient treated with tofacitinib. This chain connects TRBV23-1 to TRBJ1-5, with D unclear. TRBV23-1 is classed as an ORF, of uncertain function. CDR3 bases: TGCGCCAGCAGTGCGGATCAGCCCCAGCATTTT. Translation: CASSADQPQHF.